The sequence of this T cell receptor beta chain was determined in a study of high-grade serous ovarian cancer treatment subgroups. The wider study: Mean per sample: approximately 13,000 reads, more than 6,500 unique TCR beta rearrangements.

Germline CDR1 reads MDHEN; CDR2 reads SYDVKM. V gave up 2 bases and J gave up 5 bases, with 7 bases separating them. CDR3 length equals 12 residues. This clone was detected once. What it recognizes is unknown. Tumor samples were taken before definitive surgery or chemotherapy. Findings and limits, study-wide: Repertoire similarity ranged about 0.1 to 0.85 between tumors of one patient. Only CDR3 was analyzed; CDR1 and CDR2 were not. Without spatial data, bulk sequencing limits insight into HGSC tumor diversity.

Method: immunoSEQ multiplex PCR; TCRdb's copy keeps in-frame clones and lacks some. The profile shows under 4,000 clones, roughly 71% of them singletons. The J gene is TRBJ2-7, the V gene TRBV28; D remains unclear. The sample consisted of tumor tissue. This clonotype was sampled from a human donor with high-grade serous ovarian cancer. CDR3 amino acids: CASSLQQDEQYF. DNA of the CDR3: TGTGCCAGCAGTTTACAGCAGGACGAGCAGTACTTC.